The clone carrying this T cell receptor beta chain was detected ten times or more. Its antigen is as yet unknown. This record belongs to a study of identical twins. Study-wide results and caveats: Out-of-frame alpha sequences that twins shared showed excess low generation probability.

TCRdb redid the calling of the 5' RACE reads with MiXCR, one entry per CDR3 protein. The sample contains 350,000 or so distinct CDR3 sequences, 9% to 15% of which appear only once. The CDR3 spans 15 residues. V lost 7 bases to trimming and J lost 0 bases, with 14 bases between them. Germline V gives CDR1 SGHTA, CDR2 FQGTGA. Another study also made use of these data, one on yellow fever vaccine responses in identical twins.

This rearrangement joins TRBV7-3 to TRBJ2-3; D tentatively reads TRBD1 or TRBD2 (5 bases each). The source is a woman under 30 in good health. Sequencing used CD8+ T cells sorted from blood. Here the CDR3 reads CASKKTGPSTDTQYF. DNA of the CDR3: TGTGCCAGCAAAAAAACGGGACCGAGCACAGATACGCAGTATTTT. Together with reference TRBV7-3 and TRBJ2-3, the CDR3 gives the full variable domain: GAGVSQTPSNKVTEKGKYVELRCDPISGHTALYWYRQSLGQGPEFLIYFQGTGAADDSGLPNDRFFAVRPEGSVSTLKIQRTERGDSAVYLCASKKTGPSTDTQYFGPGTRLTVL.